This TCR beta chain was retrieved from a study of blood T cell repertoires in COVID-19. Study context: Samples came from the United States, Italy and Spain, spanning acute and convalescent COVID-19. The analysed material was cDNA or gDNA that came from T cells, B-cell-depleted T cells, or PBMCs.

Some clones are missing from TCRdb's copy, which holds only in-frame ones; the method was immunoSEQ multiplex PCR. This table holds some 64,000 clones, more than 60% found once. The germline gives CDR1 SNHLY, CDR2 FYNNEI. The CDR3 covers 16 residues. Trimming left V 8 bases short and J 1 base short, with 17 bases between. This chain links TRBV2 with TRBJ2-2, with D maybe TRBD2 (5 bases). Sequenced sample: peripheral blood. The clonotype originates from a woman aged 80 or over with active or convalescent COVID-19. The CDR3 nucleotides are TGTGCCAGCGCCCCCCGGGGAAGGAGGAACACCGGGGAGCTGTTTTTT. Protein product: CASAPRGRRNTGELFF.